The 10 T cell receptor beta chains below come from one sample, sequenced in a study of T cell repertoires in cytomegalovirus infection. TCRdb called the reads again in MiXCR, with one record for every CDR3 protein. The sample includes approximately 500,000 distinct CDR3 sequences, about 11% of them seen just once. The sample was PBMCs. The source is a human donor in good health (CMV status not recorded). Some clones in this sample may be carry-over from other donors' samples.

This clonotype was seen at least ten times. The chain recombines TRBV7-2 with TRBJ2-3; no definite D call. The germline V and J ends were trimmed by 1 base and 2 bases, with 10 bases remaining between them. This CDR3 contains 15 residues. Germline CDR1 and CDR2: SGHTA and FQGNSA. This CDR3 reads CASSLGAQLTDTQYF. The CDR3 DNA follows: TGTGCCAGCAGCTTAGGGGCTCAACTCACAGATACGCAGTATTTT.

V and J are TRBV27 and TRBJ2-2; D gene unclear. Trimming removed 5 bases from V and 8 bases from J, with 9 bases in between. Germline assignment: CDR1 MNHEY and CDR2 SMNVEV (reference sequence). This CDR3 region has 12 residues. In DNA form, the CDR3 reads TGTGCCAGCAGTATGATCCGGGGGGAGCTGTTTTTT. Its translation: CASSMIRGELFF.

This chain joins TRBV12-3 or TRBV12-4 and TRBJ2-7; TRBD2 matches at 12 bases. The length of the CDR3 is 16 residues. V lost 4 bases to trimming and J lost 3 bases; unmatched junction nucleotides: 7. As DNA, the CDR3 is TGTGCCAGCAGTTCCCCCACGACTAGCGGGAGCTACGAGCAGTACTTC. It specifies CASSSPTTSGSYEQYF.

This chain connects TRBV10-3 to TRBJ2-1; 7 nucleotides line up with TRBD2. The CDR3 spans 16 residues. CDR1 is ENHRY and CDR2 is SYGVKD in the germline V gene. Losses at the gene ends were 3 bases for V and 3 bases for J; bases not matched to a gene: 8. This CDR3 reads CAISDPSGANYNEQFF. CDR3 DNA sequence: TGTGCCATCAGTGACCCTAGCGGTGCGAACTACAATGAGCAGTTCTTC.

About this clonotype: A much larger clone is a single base away; this may be a read error. The chain couples TRBV15 to TRBJ2-1; D remains ambiguous. CDR1 and CDR2 from the germline V gene are LNHNV and YYDKDF (reference sequence). The CDR3 consists of 15 residues. CDR3 region: CASSREVGSYNEQFF. The CDR3 bases are TGTGCCAGCAGCAGAGAAGTAGGCTCTTACAATGAGCAGTTCTTC.

This clonotype came up many times. This rearrangement joins TRBV7-2 to TRBJ2-1; D ambiguous. Trimming left V 5 bases short and J 0 bases short, with 14 bases between. Germline values: CDR1 SGHTA, CDR2 FQGNSA. This CDR3 has 16 amino acids. CDR3 in amino acids: CASSSAPEPSYNEQFF. As DNA, the CDR3 is TGTGCCAGCAGCAGCGCCCCCGAACCCTCCTACAATGAGCAGTTCTTC.

This clonotype has just a few counts. V and J are TRBV4-1 and TRBJ1-2; D not certain. Germline loops: CDR1 MGHRA, CDR2 YSYEKL. V gave up 0 bases and J gave up 0 bases, with 5 bases separating them. The CDR3 is 14 amino acids. Here the CDR3 reads CASSQDDTNYGYTF. Written as DNA, the CDR3 is TGCGCCAGCAGCCAAGATGACACTAACTATGGCTACACCTTC.

The rearrangement uses TRBV5-1 and TRBJ1-2; perhaps TRBD1 as D (6 bases). Germline CDR1 reads SGHRS; CDR2 reads YFSETQ. The germline V and J ends were trimmed by 4 bases and 7 bases, with 20 bases remaining between them. The CDR3 runs to 15 residues. CDR3 residues: CASSTQDRLPVGYTF. The CDR3 coding sequence is TGCGCCAGCAGCACCCAAGACAGGTTGCCGGTTGGCTACACCTTC.

The table lists this clonotype with a few counts. The chain links TRBV29-1 to TRBJ2-3; a weak D match, TRBD1 (6 bases). From germline, CDR1 is SQVTM and CDR2 ANQGSEA. The CDR3 extends over 13 amino acids. V was cut by 7 bases and J by 2 bases, with 13 bases left in between. This CDR3 reads CSANRQATDTQYF. DNA of the CDR3: TGCAGCGCCAACAGACAGGCCACAGATACGCAGTATTTT.

This clonotype was recorded at least ten times. The rearrangement links TRBV5-6 to TRBJ2-1, with D unresolved. CDR3 length: 13 residues. Germline V lookup: CDR1 SGHDT, CDR2 YYEEEE. Trimming left V 0 bases short and J 5 bases short, with 6 bases between. CDR3 coding DNA: TGTGCCAGCAGCTTGGGTGATGACAATGAGCAGTTCTTC. Translating gives CASSLGDDNEQFF. The entire variable domain, with the rest obtained from reference TRBV5-6 and TRBJ2-1, is as follows: DAGVTQSPTHLIKTRGQQVTLRCSPKSGHDTVSWYQQALGQGPQFIFQYYEEEERQRGNFPDRFSGHQFPNYSSELNVNALLLGDSALYLCASSLGDDNEQFFGPGTRLTVL.